Described below is a single T cell receptor (beta chain) sequence and its context. Trimming took off 4 bases at V and 0 bases at J, with 6 bases between the two ends. CDR3 length equals 13 residues. Germline V gene sequence: CDR1 MRHNA, CDR2 SNTAGT. This sample was taken from a study of cytomegalovirus exposure and HLA in healthy donors. The PCR used 60 Vbeta and 13 Jbeta primers. Authors' data handling: In a later analysis, some 80 million unique TCR beta chains included roughly 11 million shared by two or more donors. Produced via immunoSEQ multiplex PCR; TCRdb's table is partial and in-frame only. V and J calls and clone size follow that table, whereas D and trimming were derived from the DNA. Here the sample spans roughly 70,000 clones, roughly four fifths being singletons.

The specimen was PBMCs. The rearrangement links TRBV6-4 to TRBJ1-1, with D maybe TRBD1 (5 bases). The receptor's source is a man younger than 35 in good health and CMV-seronegative. CDR3 sequence (DNA): TGTGCCAGCAGTGTGACAGTGAACACTGAAGCTTTCTTT. Encoded protein: CASSVTVNTEAFF.